This TCR beta chain was documented in a study of T-cell reconstitution after alpha-beta-depleted transplantation in children. Details on this clonotype: What it binds is not known.

The CDR3 length is 14 residues. The germline V gene encodes CDR1 DFQATT and CDR2 SNEGSKA (reference sequence). Deletions cut 3 bases from V and 2 bases from J, with 10 bases between. Study-level points and caveats: Expanded clones from the graft, numbering several hundred, reportedly supplied alpha-beta T cells about two months after transplant. Newly produced T cells mostly accounted for T-cell counts and diversity one year post-transplant. The origin of high day-60 TCRbeta diversity in some patients lay in surviving recipient T cells and thymic progenitors.

A library of TCRbeta sequences, prepared with unique molecular identifiers, was generated. TCRdb called the PCR reads again in MiXCR, with one record for every CDR3 protein. Among about 1,000,000 distinct CDR3 sequences listed, roughly 31% were seen once. Sequenced here: PBMCs, mostly from graft donor cells, sampled 360 days after TCRalphabeta/CD19-depleted stem cell transplant. This chain connects TRBV20-1 to TRBJ2-2; D not resolved. The sequence was collected from a boy under two years old who had a stem cell transplant for SCID, so the T cells may come from the graft donor. CDR3 sequence: CSASRLPNTGELFF. In DNA form, the CDR3 reads TGCAGTGCTAGCAGGCTGCCTAACACCGGGGAGCTGTTTTTT.